The entry that follows covers one T cell receptor (beta chain) sequence. Its specificity is not known. This specimen belongs to a study of beta chain features in type 1 diabetes. Whole-study findings and limits: In type 1 diabetes patients, VDJ junctions had fewer insertions; deletions at these junctions were more frequent. Among patients with Type 1 diabetes, TCRB CDR3s were moderately but significantly shorter in every one of the four CD4+ subsets.

Post-sort purity exceeded 98% for all sorted populations. The authors reverse transcribed all of the isolated RNA, so sequencing captured expressed TCRB transcripts. Method: immunoSEQ multiplex PCR; TCRdb's copy keeps in-frame clones and lacks some. The sample contains roughly 700,000 clones, over 10% of which appear only once. This clonotype was sampled from a man aged 18-30 years with type 1 diabetes. Sequencing was done on a sample of naive CD4+ T cells from blood.

This chain's CDR3 is CSGGDDNYGYTF. The DNA for the CDR3 is TGCAGCGGCGGGGACGATAACTATGGCTACACCTTC. The chain is built from TRBV29-1 and TRBJ1-2, with D maybe TRBD1 (5 bases). CDR1 and CDR2 (germline): SQVTM, ANQGSEA. The V end was cut by 7 bases, the J end by 1 base, with 10 bases between. CDR3 length equals 12 residues.